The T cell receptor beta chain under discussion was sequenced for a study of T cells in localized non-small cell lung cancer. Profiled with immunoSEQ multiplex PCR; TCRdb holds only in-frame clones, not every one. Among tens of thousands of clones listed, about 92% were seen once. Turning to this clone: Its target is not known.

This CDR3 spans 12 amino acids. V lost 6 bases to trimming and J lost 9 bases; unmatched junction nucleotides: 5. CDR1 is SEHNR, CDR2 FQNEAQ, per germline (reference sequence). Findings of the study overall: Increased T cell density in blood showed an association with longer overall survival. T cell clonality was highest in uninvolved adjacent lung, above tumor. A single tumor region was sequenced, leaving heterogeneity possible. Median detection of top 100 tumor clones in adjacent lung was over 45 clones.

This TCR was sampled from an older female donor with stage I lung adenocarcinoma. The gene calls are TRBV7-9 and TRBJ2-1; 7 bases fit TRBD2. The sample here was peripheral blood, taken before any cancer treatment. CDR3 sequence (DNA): TGTGCCAGCAGTCGGGGGGATGGTGAGCAGTTCTTC. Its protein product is CASSRGDGEQFF.